These 17 T cell receptor beta chains were sequenced from one sample in a study of chemoradiotherapy in HPV16-positive cancers (dated by TCRdb to between 2020 and 2023). Library preparation was by the immunoSEQ multiplex PCR assay. The table was pulled from immuneACCESS by TCRdb, which kept in-frame rearrangements only. Such tables lose some clones; where checked, under half of the loss comes from unresolved V genes, and the rest has no known cause. For this sample there are thousands of clones; 65% to 85% appear just once. The ten largest clones add up to 6.3% of the sample. The sample here was tumor tissue, taken from a patient who underwent chemoradiotherapy. The receptors shown here come from a human donor with HPV-associated anogenital cancer.

This clone was detected only a few times. The chain uses TRBV6-1 and TRBJ2-7, with D maybe TRBD1 (6 bases). Looked up from germline, CDR1 is MNHNS and CDR2 is SASEGT. The CDR3 length is 14 residues. With 4 bases removed from V and 3 bases from J, the gap between germline ends came to 13 bases. The CDR3 DNA reads TGTGCCAGCAGTGGGCAGGGGCCGGGCTACGAGCAGTACTTC. Protein: CASSGQGPGYEQYF.

J is TRBJ1-1 and V is TRBV7-6; 8 nucleotides line up with TRBD1. Germline values: CDR1 SGHVS, CDR2 FNYEAQ. This CDR3 spans 13 amino acids. The trim removed 4 bases at V and 7 bases at J, leaving 5 bases unmatched. In DNA form, the CDR3 reads TGTGCCAGCAGCTCCAGGGGGCACGGTGAAGCTTTCTTT. As protein: CASSSRGHGEAFF. Full variable domain (remainder filled in from reference TRBV7-6 and TRBJ1-1): GAGVSQSPRYKVTKRGQDVALRCDPISGHVSLYWYRQALGQGPEFLTYFNYEAQQDKSGLPNDRFSAERPEGSISTLTIQRTEQRDSAMYRCASSSRGHGEAFFGQGTRLTVV.

This chain connects TRBV7-2 to TRBJ2-3, with unresolved D. This CDR3 region has 13 residues. The V end was cut by 0 bases, the J end by 7 bases, with 8 bases between. Germline lookup yields CDR1 SGHTA and CDR2 FQGNSA. This chain's CDR3 is CASSLAQRNTQYF. The CDR3 DNA sequence: TGTGCCAGCAGCTTAGCGCAACGGAATACGCAGTATTTT.

This chain connects TRBV19 to TRBJ2-3, with 7 nucleotides matching TRBD2. This CDR3 has 14 amino acids. Germline V gives CDR1 LNHDA, CDR2 SQIVND (reference sequence). V shed 5 bases and J 4 bases; nucleotides not matched to a gene: 6. This chain's CDR3 is CASSPAGSADTQYF. CDR3 coding DNA: TGTGCCAGTAGTCCAGCGGGGAGCGCAGATACGCAGTATTTT.

The chain combines TRBV7-9 with TRBJ2-1, with a tentative D call TRBD1 (6 bases). The germline V gene has CDR1 SEHNR and CDR2 FQNEAQ (reference sequence). CDR3 length: 12 amino acids. The V and J ends lost 7 bases and 6 bases respectively, with 10 bases between them. This CDR3 is CASTQGRNEQFF. The CDR3 DNA reads as TGTGCCAGCACCCAGGGGCGCAATGAGCAGTTCTTC.

This chain joins TRBV2 and TRBJ2-1; D possibly corresponds to TRBD1 (5 bases). This CDR3 comprises 14 residues. The germline V and J ends were trimmed by 3 bases and 2 bases, with 8 bases remaining between them. Germline CDR1 reads SNHLY; CDR2 reads FYNNEI. CDR3 DNA sequence: TGTGCCAGCAGTGAGGGGCGAACCTACAATGAGCAGTTCTTC. This translates into CASSEGRTYNEQFF.

This clone was observed a handful of times. The CDR3 here is CASSILWKQMNTEAFF. DNA for the CDR3: TGTGCCAGTAGTATCCTCTGGAAACAGATGAACACTGAAGCTTTCTTT. The rearrangement links TRBV19 to TRBJ1-1; D unclear. V was trimmed by 3 bases and J by 0 bases, leaving 14 bases between them. The CDR3 consists of 16 residues. Germline V gene data show CDR1 as LNHDA and CDR2 as SQIVND (reference sequence).

The CDR3 loop reads CASSPEGSFYGYTF. DNA of the CDR3: TGTGCCAGCTCACCCGAAGGGTCTTTCTATGGCTACACCTTC. V and J are TRBV18 and TRBJ1-2; D is unresolved. CDR3 length: 14 residues. V lost 3 bases to trimming and J lost 4 bases, with 12 bases between them. Germline CDR1 and CDR2: KGHSH and LQKENI.

This chain uses TRBV11-3 with TRBJ1-1; D is unclear. The length of the CDR3 is 13 residues. V lost 3 bases and J lost 3, with 8 bases in between. CDR1 is SGHNT, CDR2 YENEEA, per germline. The CDR3 spells CASSFQVDTEAFF. The CDR3 coding sequence is TGTGCCAGCAGCTTTCAGGTAGACACTGAAGCTTTCTTT.

J is TRBJ1-2 and V is TRBV6-6; D gene uncertain. V gave up 7 bases and J gave up 2 bases, with 11 bases separating them. The CDR3 loop spans 13 amino acids. Looked up from germline, CDR1 is MNHNY and CDR2 is SVGAGI (reference sequence). The CDR3 region is CASIPGRNYGYTF. The CDR3 coding sequence is TGTGCCAGCATACCGGGGAGGAACTATGGCTACACCTTC.

The count of this clone is one. The genes are TRBV7-2 and TRBJ2-7, with 8 bases fitting TRBD1. Trimming at V came to 5 bases and at J to 6 bases, leaving 6 bases not matched to a gene. Germline CDR1 SGHTA, CDR2 FQGNSA. The CDR3 extends over 13 amino acids. This chain's CDR3 is CASSTYDRGEQYF. The DNA of the CDR3 is TGTGCCAGCAGCACATATGACAGGGGCGAGCAGTACTTC.

This chain uses TRBV4-3 with TRBJ2-3; D is unclear. The CDR3 extends over 17 amino acids. CDR1 LGHNA and CDR2 YSLEER come from the germline V gene. V shed 0 bases and J shed 2 bases, with 15 bases lying between them. CDR3 in amino acids: CASSQDLAVIYTDTQYF. The CDR3 nucleotides are TGCGCCAGCAGCCAAGATCTGGCAGTTATCTACACAGATACGCAGTATTTT.

This chain connects TRBV7-4 to TRBJ2-5; 10 nucleotides line up with TRBD1. The trim removed 4 bases at V and 1 base at J, leaving 15 bases unmatched. The CDR3 has 19 amino acids. The germline CDR1 and CDR2 sequences are SGHVT and SQSDAQ. The CDR3 sequence is CASSSTLTGGDYPQETQYF. CDR3 in DNA: TGTGCCAGCAGCTCGACCCTGACAGGGGGCGATTACCCCCAAGAGACCCAGTACTTC.

The chain recombines TRBV28 with TRBJ1-4; TRBD1 matches 9 bases. The germline V gene encodes CDR1 MDHEN and CDR2 SYDVKM. There are 15 residues in the CDR3. V trimming: 6 bases; J trimming: 8 bases; junction bases outside the gene matches: 10. In DNA form, the CDR3 reads TGTGCCAGCAGCCCACCACAGGGGGCTGGAGAAAAACTGTTTTTT. Amino acid sequence: CASSPPQGAGEKLFF. Filled out from reference TRBV28 and TRBJ1-4, the complete variable domain reads DVKVTQSSRYLVKRTGEKVFLECVQDMDHENMFWYRQDPGLGLRLIYFSYDVKMKEKGDIPEGYSVSREKKERFSLILESASTNQTSMYLCASSPPQGAGEKLFFGSGTQLSVL.

The CDR3 region has the DNA TGTGCCAGCAGCCGGACAGGGGACTACGAGCAGTACTTC. This codes for CASSRTGDYEQYF. The V and J genes are TRBV28 and TRBJ2-7, with 9 positions matching TRBD1. The length of the CDR3 is 13 residues. The trim removed 6 bases at V and 3 bases at J, leaving 3 bases unmatched. Per germline, CDR1 MDHEN and CDR2 SYDVKM.

V usage is TRBV9 and J usage is TRBJ1-2, with D possibly matching TRBD1 (5 bases). This CDR3 has 13 residues. Trimming removed 4 bases at V and 4 bases at J, with 11 bases between. Looked up from germline, CDR1 is SGDLS and CDR2 is YYNGEE. The CDR3 DNA follows: TGTGCCAGCAGCCCGGGGGAACGCTATGGCTACACCTTC. Its protein product is CASSPGERYGYTF.

This clone has more than one count but fewer than ten. The V call is TRBV25-1, the J call TRBJ1-6; D gene ambiguous. This CDR3 contains 14 residues. Trimming took 4 bases from V and 9 from J, leaving 13 bases between them. The germline V gene encodes CDR1 MGHDK and CDR2 SYGVNS. As DNA, the CDR3 is TGTGCCAGCAGTGCCCTTCGTGGAATTTCACCCCTCCACTTT. It encodes CASSALRGISPLHF.